Following are 13 T cell receptor beta chains from one sample sequenced in a study of CD8+ T cells in alopecia areata. Extraction of RNA preceded its reverse transcription into cDNA, which served as the sequencing template. Libraries were prepared by immunoSEQ multiplex PCR; TCRdb keeps only in-frame clonotypes and omits some of them. The data contain a few hundred thousand clones, roughly 63% of them singletons. Indicated treatment: oral pan-JAK inhibitor, 5-10 mg twice daily. This specimen was CD4+ T cells sorted from blood, taken around week 52, from a patient treated with tofacitinib. The origin of the receptors is a human donor with alopecia areata.

By frequency in the sample, this clone is medium-sized. The V call is TRBV4-3, the J call TRBJ2-7; 8 nucleotides align to TRBD1. Germline V CDR1 and CDR2: LGHNA, YSLEER. V lost 1 base to trimming and J lost 7 bases; unmatched junction nucleotides: 9. The length of the CDR3 is 15 residues. In DNA, the CDR3 is TGCGCCAGCAGCCAAGGGACGCAGGGGGCAGGTGAGCAGTACTTC. Translation gives CASSQGTQGAGEQYF.

This chain connects TRBV7-2 to TRBJ2-3, with D uncertain. Germline lookup yields CDR1 SGHTA and CDR2 FQGNSA. The CDR3 consists of 12 residues. Trimming cost V 2 bases and J 6 bases, with 6 bases left between them. CDR3 sequence: CASSLTVDTQYF. In DNA, the CDR3 is TGTGCCAGCAGCTTAACGGTGGATACGCAGTATTTT. The variable domain in full, with the rest retrieved from reference TRBV7-2 and TRBJ2-3, is GAGVSQSPSNKVTEKGKDVELRCDPISGHTALYWYRQSLGQGLEFLIYFQGNSAPDKSGLPSDRFSAERTGGSVSTLTIQRTQQEDSAVYLCASSLTVDTQYFGPGTRLTVL.

The chain joins TRBV5-6 to TRBJ1-1; D call uncertain. V gave up 0 bases and J gave up 2 bases, with 8 bases separating them. There are 14 residues in the CDR3. Germline CDR1 and CDR2: SGHDT and YYEEEE. Here the CDR3 reads CASSLDRKNTEAFF. As DNA, the CDR3 is TGTGCCAGCAGCTTGGACAGAAAAAACACTGAAGCTTTCTTT.

Worth noting for this clone: The sample holds other DNA sequences that translate to the same CDR3. The chain joins TRBV2 to TRBJ1-1; a possible D gene is TRBD1 (5 bases). Trimming cost V 4 bases and J 1 base, with 7 bases left between them. From germline, CDR1 is SNHLY and CDR2 FYNNEI. This CDR3 has 13 residues. CDR3 DNA: TGTGCCAGCAGTGTGCAGGGGAACACTGAAGCTTTCTTT. It yields the protein CASSVQGNTEAFF. The full variable domain, rest sourced from reference TRBV2 and TRBJ1-1, is EPEVTQTPSHQVTQMGQEVILRCVPISNHLYFYWYRQILGQKVEFLVSFYNNEISEKSEIFDDQFSVERPDGSNFTLKIRSTKLEDSAMYFCASSVQGNTEAFFGQGTRLTVV.

This chain connects TRBV13 to TRBJ1-2; D is unclear. CDR3 length equals 14 residues. Per germline, CDR1 PRHDT and CDR2 FYEKMQ (reference sequence). With 5 bases removed from V and 1 base from J, the gap between germline ends came to 11 bases. CDR3 DNA: TGTGCCAGCAGCACCGGCATACATAACTATGGCTACACCTTC. Protein: CASSTGIHNYGYTF.

The chain uses TRBV7-2 and TRBJ1-2; D not certain. The CDR3 totals 13 residues. V was pared by 0 bases and J by 3 bases, with 5 bases between. CDR1 and CDR2 from the germline V gene are SGHTA and FQGNSA. The CDR3 is CASSLAWDYGYTF. The CDR3 nucleotides read TGTGCCAGCAGCTTAGCATGGGACTATGGCTACACCTTC.

The chain links TRBV10-3 to TRBJ2-3; a weak D match, TRBD1 (6 bases). The ends were cut back, 8 bases at V and 3 bases at J, with 6 bases in the middle. There are 11 residues in the CDR3. Germline CDR1 reads ENHRY; CDR2 reads SYGVKD. For the CDR3, the DNA is TGTGCCATCCAGGGGACAGATACGCAGTATTTT. Translated, it gives CAIQGTDTQYF.

This chain links TRBV4-1 with TRBJ1-2, with D possibly matching TRBD1 (6 bases). V lost 1 base to trimming and J lost 5 bases, with 14 bases between them. The CDR3 is made up of 15 amino acids. The germline V gene has CDR1 MGHRA and CDR2 YSYEKL. The CDR3 coding sequence is TGCGCCAGCAGCCAAGGTGGACAGCCGGTTTATGGCTACACCTTC. Its translation: CASSQGGQPVYGYTF.

This rearrangement joins TRBV27 to TRBJ2-5, with D possibly being TRBD1 or TRBD2 (5 bases each). The CDR3 has 15 amino acids. CDR1 is MNHEY, CDR2 SMNVEV, per germline (reference sequence). V lost 4 bases and J 5 bases, leaving 17 bases between the germline ends. CDR3 bases: TGTGCCAGCAGTTCCGGAGCCGGGGCTGGGGAGACCCAGTACTTC. Translation: CASSSGAGAGETQYF.

The V call is TRBV6-6, the J call TRBJ2-7, with D uncertain. CDR3 length equals 15 residues. Germline V gene sequence: CDR1 MNHNY, CDR2 SVGAGI (reference sequence). V dropped 2 bases and J dropped 0 bases, with 11 bases sitting between them. CDR3 protein: CASSYGQDASYEQYF. CDR3 sequence (DNA): TGTGCCAGCAGTTACGGTCAGGATGCCTCCTACGAGCAGTACTTC.

In this sample, this clone turned up a few times. The gene calls are TRBV7-2 and TRBJ1-2; D call uncertain. V was shortened by 2 bases and J by 6 bases, with 13 bases between the two germline ends. The CDR3 loop spans 14 amino acids. Germline CDR1 is SGHTA and CDR2 is FQGNSA. In DNA, the CDR3 is TGTGCCAGCAGCTTAATGTCCGGGTACGATGGCTACACCTTC. It is translated as CASSLMSGYDGYTF.

This clone has only a few counts. The J gene is TRBJ2-3, the V gene TRBV5-1; 8 bases match TRBD1. Germline CDR1 reads SGHRS; CDR2 reads YFSETQ. This CDR3 spans 14 amino acids. Trimming removed 6 bases from V and 6 bases from J; junction bases left unmatched: 9. CDR3 in DNA: TGCGCCAGCACTCCGGGACAGGTTTCGGATACGCAGTATTTT. Its protein product is CASTPGQVSDTQYF.

The chain is built from TRBV7-9 and TRBJ2-7, with TRBD1 identical over 8 bases. V lost 6 bases and J lost 4; bases outside the gene matches: 8. The CDR3 spans 14 residues. Per the germline V gene, CDR1 is SEHNR and CDR2 is FQNEAQ (reference sequence). Here the CDR3 DNA reads TGTGCCAGCAGGGAAGGACAGGGAACATACGAGCAGTACTTC. It encodes CASREGQGTYEQYF.